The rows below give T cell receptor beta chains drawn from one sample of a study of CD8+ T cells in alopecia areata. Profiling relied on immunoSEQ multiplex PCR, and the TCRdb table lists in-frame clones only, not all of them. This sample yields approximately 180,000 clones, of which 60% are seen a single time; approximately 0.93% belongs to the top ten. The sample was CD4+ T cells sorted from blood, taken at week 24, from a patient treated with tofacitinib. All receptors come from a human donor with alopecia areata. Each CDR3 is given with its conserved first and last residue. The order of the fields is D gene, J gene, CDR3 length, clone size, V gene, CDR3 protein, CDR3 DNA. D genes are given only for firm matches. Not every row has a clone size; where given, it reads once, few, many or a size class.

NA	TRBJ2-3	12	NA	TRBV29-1	CSVDDGTDTQYF	TGCAGCGTTGATGATGGCACAGATACGCAGTATTTT
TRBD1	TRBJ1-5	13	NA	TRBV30	CAYRTGDNQPQHF	TGTGCCTACCGGACAGGGGACAATCAGCCCCAGCATTTT
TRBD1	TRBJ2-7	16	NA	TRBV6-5	CASSSLRQGNTYEQYF	TGTGCCAGCAGTTCCCTCCGACAGGGGAATACCTACGAGCAGTACTTC
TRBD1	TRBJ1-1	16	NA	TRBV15	CATSRVTGVGNTEAFF	TGTGCCACCAGCAGAGTGACAGGGGTTGGGAACACTGAAGCTTTCTTT
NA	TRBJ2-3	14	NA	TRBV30	CACGGHQHGDTQYF	TGTGCCTGCGGGGGTCATCAACATGGAGATACGCAGTATTTT
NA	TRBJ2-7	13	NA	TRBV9	CASSAPTGGEQYF	TGTGCCAGCAGCGCGCCGACAGGCGGCGAGCAGTACTTC
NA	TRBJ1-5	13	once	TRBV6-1	CASSSSKNQPQHF	TGTGCCAGCAGTTCAAGTAAGAATCAGCCCCAGCATTTT
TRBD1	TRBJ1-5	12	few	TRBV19	CASSIQGQEILF	TGTGCCAGTAGTATACAGGGACAGGAAATCCTTTTT
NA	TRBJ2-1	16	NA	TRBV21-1	CASSRRTGGIYNEQFF	TGTGCCAGCAGCCGACGGACAGGGGGGATATACAATGAGCAGTTCTTC
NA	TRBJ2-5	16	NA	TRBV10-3	CAISENGGASLETQYF	TGTGCCATCAGTGAGAATGGGGGGGCTTCGTTGGAGACCCAGTACTTC
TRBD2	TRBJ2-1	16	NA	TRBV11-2	CASSLGLAGGQGEQFF	TGTGCCAGCAGCTTAGGACTAGCGGGGGGACAGGGTGAGCAGTTCTTC
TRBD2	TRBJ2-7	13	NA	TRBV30	CAWSGSGFYEQYF	TGTGCCTGGAGTGGTAGCGGGTTCTACGAGCAGTACTTC
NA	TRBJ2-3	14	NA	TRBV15	CATSRDRGVDTQYF	TGTGCCACCAGCAGAGATAGGGGGGTAGATACGCAGTATTTT
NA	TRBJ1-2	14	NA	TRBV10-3	CAITTGLTGYGYTF	TGTGCCATCACTACGGGGTTGACTGGCTATGGCTACACCTTC
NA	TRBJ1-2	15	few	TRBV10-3	CAISPLGREGYGYTF	TGTGCCATCAGCCCCCTGGGACGGGAAGGCTATGGCTACACCTTC
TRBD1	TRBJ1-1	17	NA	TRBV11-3	CASSLSRDRGGNTEAFF	TGTGCCAGCAGCCTGTCCCGGGACAGGGGAGGGAACACTGAAGCTTTCTTT
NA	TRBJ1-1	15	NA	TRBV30	CAWRPGVNSNTEAFF	TGTGCCTGGAGACCTGGGGTTAACTCGAACACTGAAGCTTTCTTT
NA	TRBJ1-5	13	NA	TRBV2	CASSEDTGQPQHF	TGTGCCAGCAGTGAGGATACGGGGCAGCCCCAGCATTTT
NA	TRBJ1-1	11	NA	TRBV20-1	CSLRLNTEAFF	TGCAGCCTCCGTTTGAACACTGAAGCTTTCTTT
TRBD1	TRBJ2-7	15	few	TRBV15	CATSREGTGAYEQYF	TGTGCCACCAGCAGAGAAGGGACAGGGGCATACGAGCAGTACTTC
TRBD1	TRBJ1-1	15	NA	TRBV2	CASSGGQGANTEAFF	TGTGCCAGCAGTGGGGGACAGGGGGCGAACACTGAAGCTTTCTTT
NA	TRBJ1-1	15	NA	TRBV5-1	CASTPSSLMNTEAFF	TGCGCCTCAACCCCCTCCAGCCTGATGAACACTGAAGCTTTCTTT
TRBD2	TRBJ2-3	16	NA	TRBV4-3	CASSQDLAGISDTQYF	TGCGCCAGCAGCCAAGATCTAGCGGGGATCTCAGATACGCAGTATTTT
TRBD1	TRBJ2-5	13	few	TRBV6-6	CASSYRGQETQYF	TGTGCCAGCAGCTACAGGGGGCAAGAGACCCAGTACTTC
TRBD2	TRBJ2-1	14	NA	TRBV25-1	CASSSLAGAYEQFF	TGTGCCAGCAGTAGCCTAGCGGGGGCGTATGAGCAGTTCTTC
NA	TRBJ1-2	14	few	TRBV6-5	CASSYGGPGYGYTF	TGTGCCAGCAGTTACGGGGGACCCGGATATGGCTACACCTTC
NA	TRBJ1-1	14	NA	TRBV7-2	CASSNHRVNTEAFF	TGTGCCAGCAGTAATCATCGGGTGAACACTGAAGCTTTCTTT
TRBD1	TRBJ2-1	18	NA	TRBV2	CASSQDRGRMVGYNEQFF	TGTGCCAGCAGTCAGGACAGGGGAAGAATGGTGGGTTACAATGAGCAGTTCTTC
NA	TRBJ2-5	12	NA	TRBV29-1	CSVESAEGTQYF	TGCAGCGTTGAATCTGCTGAGGGGACCCAGTACTTC
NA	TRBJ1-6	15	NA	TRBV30	CAWSVGRPGGSPLHF	TGTGCCTGGAGTGTAGGGCGGCCCGGAGGTTCACCCCTCCACTTT
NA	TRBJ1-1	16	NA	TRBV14	CASSQWMPASNTEAFF	TGTGCCAGCAGCCAGTGGATGCCAGCCTCGAACACTGAAGCTTTCTTT
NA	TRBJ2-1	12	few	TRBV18	CASSPLGNEQFF	TGTGCCAGCTCACCACTAGGCAATGAGCAGTTCTTC
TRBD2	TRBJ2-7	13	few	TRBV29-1	CSVRRGLSYEQYF	TGCAGCGTTCGGCGGGGGTTATCCTACGAGCAGTACTTC
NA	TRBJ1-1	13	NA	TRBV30	CAWSLGGNTEAFF	TGTGCCTGGAGTTTAGGAGGGAACACTGAAGCTTTCTTT